Here is one TCR beta chain with its context. Any gene name here is a mouse gene name. With the read ending 1 residue before the CDR3 end, the germline J gene is used to fill in that end. This table comes from immunoSEQ multiplex PCR, and its TCRdb copy is limited to in-frame clones, with some not included. The sample lists roughly 7,000 clones, 50% seen once, with roughly 4% in the top ten. This entry comes from a study of tissue T cells after allogeneic stem cell transplantation. The length of the CDR3 is 12 residues. The germline V gene has CDR1 KGHPV and CDR2 FQNQEV (reference sequence). V lost 7 bases and J lost 2, with 8 bases in between. Time point in this sample: mouse harvest day 7 after allogeneic transplant. Tail vein injection delivered 10^7 T-cell-depleted bone marrow cells and 10^6 splenic CD5+ T cells. Tissues came from B6→BALB/c major-mismatch GVHD mice at day 7 or 14.

The clonotype originates from a female BALB/c mouse given C57BL/6 T cells with graft-versus-host disease after an allogeneic hematopoietic cell transplant. Sequencing was carried out using gut tissue. The chain recombines TRBV26 with TRBJ1-2, with D tentatively TRBD1 (6 bases). This CDR3 reads CASITGNSDYTF. The sequenced part of the CDR3 DNA is TGTGCCAGCATTACAGGGAACTCCGACTACACC.